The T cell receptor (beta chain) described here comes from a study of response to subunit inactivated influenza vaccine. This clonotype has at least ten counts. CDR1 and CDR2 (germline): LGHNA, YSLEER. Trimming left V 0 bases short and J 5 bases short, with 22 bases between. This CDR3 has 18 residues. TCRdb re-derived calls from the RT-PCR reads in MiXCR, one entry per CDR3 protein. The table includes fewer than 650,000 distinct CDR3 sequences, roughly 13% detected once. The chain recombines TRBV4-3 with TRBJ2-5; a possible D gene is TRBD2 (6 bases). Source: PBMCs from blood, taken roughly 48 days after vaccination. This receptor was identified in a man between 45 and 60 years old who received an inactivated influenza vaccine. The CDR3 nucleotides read TGCGCCAGCAGCCAAGATCAAAGGTTCGGAGGGTTGCGGGAGACCCAGTACTTC. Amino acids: CASSQDQRFGGLRETQYF.